This entry describes one T cell receptor beta chain. The table came from immunoSEQ multiplex PCR; TCRdb's copy has only in-frame clones and leaves some out. Among 60,000 to 70,000 clones listed, over 80% were seen once. This entry is derived from a study of blood T cell repertoires in COVID-19. The length of the CDR3 is 17 residues. Germline CDR1 LNHDA, CDR2 SQIVND (reference sequence). V gave up 6 bases and J gave up 0 bases; unmatched junction bases: 11. The gene calls are TRBV19 and TRBJ1-2; 9 bases fit TRBD1. Specimen: peripheral blood. The TCR comes from a human donor in a cohort sampled during active COVID-19. The CDR3 is CASRRLRDRAANYGYTF. The CDR3, as DNA: TGTGCCAGTAGACGGCTCCGGGACAGGGCAGCTAACTATGGCTACACCTTC.